The rows below give T cell receptor beta chains drawn from one sample of a study of blood T cell repertoires in COVID-19. TCRdb keeps only in-frame clones here, not all; method: immunoSEQ multiplex PCR. Of more than 350,000 clones listed, around 87% were seen once; the top ten hold around 9.3%. Sample: peripheral blood. These receptors were taken from a woman aged 25 to 39 with COVID-19, enrolled during active disease. The conserved cysteine and the conserved F or W are not part of the CDR3 here.

V gene	CDR3 protein
TRBV30	AWEGTESRDTQY
TRBV29-1	SGTGMNTEAF
TRBV29-1	SVSQGAGQPQH
TRBV5-1	ASRSTGSMDEQY
TRBV11-2	ASSLGWDRGTDTQY
TRBV28	ASMDSPNEQY
TRBV30	AWKKATGTGGPEQY
TRBV4-3	ASSQDRQGGNIQY
TRBV3-1/TRBV3-2	ASSQGSGKTEAF
TRBV10-3	AISEGEGGTDTQY
TRBV27	ASSLYRGIGADTQY
TRBV19	ASNREGPYNEQF
TRBV25-1	ASSEYGDRGAGEQY
TRBV10-1	ASSNLSGSRPGEQF
TRBV7-9	ASSAGVATEAF
TRBV9	ASSVEVGAEQY
TRBV10-2	ASGGLAGYNEQF
TRBV5-4	ASSLVTGGLETQY
TRBV27	ASSLSWPGGLSGNTIY
TRBV18	ASSPSVRAMNTEAF
TRBV3-1/TRBV3-2	ASSQLRNTEAF
TRBV6-6	ASSPLPAGAPYEQY
TRBV4-1	ASSPGQGGWTGELF
TRBV3-1/TRBV3-2	AAGRGLAGVYEQY
TRBV2	ASSGTSGNQETQY
TRBV4-2	ASSHNRGRDEAF
TRBV7-2	ASSPGGSSYEQY
TRBV9	ASTQGPIAGELF
TRBV30	AWNQGGYEQY
TRBV5-4	ASSQGLAGAYEQY
TRBV4-2	ASSQEGPLLDSYNEQF
TRBV3-1/TRBV3-2	ASSLEYEQY
TRBV9	ASSTPGTGVLDEQF
TRBV24-1	ATSPTWDNDGYT
TRBV7-9	ASSLDRGGETQY
TRBV18	ASSTGVNQPQH
TRBV28	ASSGRISGSSDEQF
TRBV2	ASSEDGQGNEKLF
TRBV7-3	ASSPQGNTEAF
TRBV5-4	ASSLIQGTIYT
TRBV27	ASSKNRANTEAF
TRBV6-2/TRBV6-3	ASSQLRTGGQETQY
TRBV4-1	ASSQSGQDTSYEQY